A selection of T cell receptor beta chains follows, all from one sample in a study of a mutant IDH1 vaccine in newly diagnosed glioma. Generated by immunoSEQ multiplex PCR, the TCRdb table keeps only in-frame clones and is missing some. Among around 32,000 clones, just under 80% were seen once, and the ten largest hold approximately 3.4%. Their antigens remain unidentified. Sample: PBMCs, taken from a glioma patient whose treatment included an IDH1 peptide vaccine. These receptors were collected from a man aged 35 to 55 with glioma. Some clones in this sample may be carry-over from other donors' samples. Both conserved end residues are part of each CDR3. Fields, in order: CDR3 protein, CDR3 DNA, J gene, clone size, V gene, D gene. The D gene is left open where the match is weak. Size is omitted from some rows. Given values are once, few, many or a class for expanded clones.

cdr3_aa: CASSEAWGTDTQYF
cdr3_nt: TGTGCCAGCAGTGAGGCGTGGGGCACAGATACGCAGTATTTT
j_call: TRBJ2-3
clone_size: NA
v_call: TRBV2
d_call: NA

cdr3_aa: CASSVGPAGSSYEQYF
cdr3_nt: TGTGCCAGCAGCGTAGGTCCCGCTGGGAGCTCCTACGAGCAGTACTTC
j_call: TRBJ2-7
clone_size: NA
v_call: TRBV9
d_call: NA

cdr3_aa: CASSEKGVGWEKLFF
cdr3_nt: TGTGCCAGCAGTGAAAAAGGGGTAGGCTGGGAAAAACTGTTTTTT
j_call: TRBJ1-4
clone_size: once
v_call: TRBV25-1
d_call: NA

cdr3_aa: CASSQVGGVNTEAFF
cdr3_nt: TGTGCCAGCAGCCAAGTTGGAGGGGTGAACACTGAAGCTTTCTTT
j_call: TRBJ1-1
clone_size: NA
v_call: TRBV4-2
d_call: NA

cdr3_aa: CASSDSSGGADTQYF
cdr3_nt: TGTGCCAGCAGTGACTCTAGCGGGGGGGCAGATACGCAGTATTTT
j_call: TRBJ2-3
clone_size: few
v_call: TRBV6-4
d_call: TRBD2

cdr3_aa: CASSVAGDEQFF
cdr3_nt: TGTGCCAGCAGCGTCGCAGGTGATGAGCAGTTCTTC
j_call: TRBJ2-1
clone_size: NA
v_call: TRBV7-9
d_call: NA

cdr3_aa: CASSEGESPLHF
cdr3_nt: TGTGCCAGCAGCGAGGGGGAATCACCCCTCCACTTT
j_call: TRBJ1-6
clone_size: NA
v_call: TRBV5-6
d_call: NA

cdr3_aa: CASSVEGNTEAFF
cdr3_nt: TGTGCCAGCAGCGTAGAAGGGAACACTGAAGCTTTCTTT
j_call: TRBJ1-1
clone_size: NA
v_call: TRBV9
d_call: NA

cdr3_aa: CASSSTAVVRGVSNQPQHF
cdr3_nt: TGTGCCAGCTCCTCCACCGCGGTCGTACGGGGCGTAAGCAATCAGCCCCAGCATTTT
j_call: TRBJ1-5
clone_size: once
v_call: TRBV18
d_call: NA

cdr3_aa: CAIRGDGNQPQHF
cdr3_nt: TGTGCCATCAGAGGGGATGGCAATCAGCCCCAGCATTTT
j_call: TRBJ1-5
clone_size: NA
v_call: TRBV10-3
d_call: NA

cdr3_aa: CASSLRKSGAMDTQYF
cdr3_nt: TGTGCCAGCAGCTTGAGAAAGAGCGGGGCTATGGATACGCAGTATTTT
j_call: TRBJ2-3
clone_size: NA
v_call: TRBV5-4
d_call: TRBD2

cdr3_aa: CASSIRGRPNEKLFF
cdr3_nt: TGTGCCAGCAGCATCAGGGGACGGCCGAATGAAAAACTGTTTTTT
j_call: TRBJ1-4
clone_size: NA
v_call: TRBV21-1
d_call: NA

cdr3_aa: CASSLTGGRTRGAFF
cdr3_nt: TGTGCCAGCAGCCTAACAGGGGGCCGCACCCGAGGAGCTTTCTTT
j_call: TRBJ1-1
clone_size: few
v_call: TRBV7-8
d_call: TRBD1

cdr3_aa: CASHYETREAFF
cdr3_nt: TGTGCCAGCCACTACGAAACTCGGGAAGCTTTCTTT
j_call: TRBJ1-1
clone_size: NA
v_call: TRBV5-4
d_call: NA

cdr3_aa: CSVWTEIYGYTF
cdr3_nt: TGCAGCGTGTGGACGGAGATCTATGGCTACACCTTC
j_call: TRBJ1-2
clone_size: NA
v_call: TRBV29-1
d_call: NA

cdr3_aa: CASSFSTFSYEQYF
cdr3_nt: TGTGCCAGCAGCTTCTCGACGTTCTCCTACGAGCAGTACTTC
j_call: TRBJ2-7
clone_size: once
v_call: TRBV7-2
d_call: NA

cdr3_aa: CSVESLRSSNYGYTF
cdr3_nt: TGCAGCGTTGAATCCCTGCGGAGTTCTAACTATGGCTACACCTTC
j_call: TRBJ1-2
clone_size: NA
v_call: TRBV29-1
d_call: NA

cdr3_aa: CASSLGLGSRSYNEQFF
cdr3_nt: TGCGCCAGCAGCTTGGGCCTAGGGTCCAGGTCCTACAATGAGCAGTTCTTC
j_call: TRBJ2-1
clone_size: NA
v_call: TRBV5-1
d_call: NA

cdr3_aa: CASSPGTGSIEQYF
cdr3_nt: TGTGCCAGCAGTCCCGGGACAGGGTCGATCGAGCAGTACTTC
j_call: TRBJ2-7
clone_size: once
v_call: TRBV7-9
d_call: TRBD1

cdr3_aa: CASSPQGVGTEAFF
cdr3_nt: TGTGCCAGCAGCCCTCAGGGGGTTGGAACTGAAGCTTTCTTT
j_call: TRBJ1-1
clone_size: NA
v_call: TRBV4-2
d_call: TRBD1

cdr3_aa: CASSDHSDEAFF
cdr3_nt: TGTGCCAGCAGTGACCACAGTGATGAAGCTTTCTTT
j_call: TRBJ1-1
clone_size: NA
v_call: TRBV6-4
d_call: NA

cdr3_aa: CASSTDRNSNQPQHF
cdr3_nt: TGTGCCAGCAGTACCGACAGAAATAGCAATCAGCCCCAGCATTTT
j_call: TRBJ1-5
clone_size: NA
v_call: TRBV6-1
d_call: NA

cdr3_aa: CASSYGPGVGETQYF
cdr3_nt: TGTGCCAGCAGTTACGGACCGGGGGTAGGAGAGACCCAGTACTTC
j_call: TRBJ2-5
clone_size: few
v_call: TRBV6-5
d_call: NA

cdr3_aa: CASSLVSWKVDRRMNTEAFF
cdr3_nt: TGTGCCAGCAGCTTAGTATCTTGGAAGGTCGACCGGAGGATGAACACTGAAGCTTTCTTT
j_call: TRBJ1-1
clone_size: once
v_call: TRBV7-6
d_call: NA

cdr3_aa: CASSVGGGNTEAFF
cdr3_nt: TGTGCCAGTAGTGTTGGAGGCGGGAACACTGAAGCTTTCTTT
j_call: TRBJ1-1
clone_size: once
v_call: TRBV19
d_call: NA

cdr3_aa: CASSLSRQIREGGTEAFF
cdr3_nt: TGCGCCAGCAGCTTGTCCAGACAGATAAGGGAAGGGGGCACTGAAGCTTTCTTT
j_call: TRBJ1-1
clone_size: NA
v_call: TRBV5-1
d_call: NA

cdr3_aa: CASSLDSQLSTLHF
cdr3_nt: TGTGCCAGCAGCCTGGACAGCCAACTTTCGACCCTCCACTTT
j_call: TRBJ1-6
clone_size: NA
v_call: TRBV11-2
d_call: NA

cdr3_aa: CASSSAKGRETQYF
cdr3_nt: TGTGCCAGCAGTTCCGCGAAGGGGCGGGAGACCCAGTACTTC
j_call: TRBJ2-5
clone_size: NA
v_call: TRBV4-2
d_call: NA

cdr3_aa: CASSLGIQPRANTEAFF
cdr3_nt: TGTGCCAGCAGCTTAGGGATTCAGCCCCGAGCGAACACTGAAGCTTTCTTT
j_call: TRBJ1-1
clone_size: NA
v_call: TRBV7-6
d_call: NA

cdr3_aa: CASSLQGQAQPQHF
cdr3_nt: TGTGCCAGCAGCTTACAGGGACAGGCTCAGCCCCAGCATTTT
j_call: TRBJ1-5
clone_size: NA
v_call: TRBV6-1
d_call: TRBD1

cdr3_aa: CASSLGQDNTEAFF
cdr3_nt: TGTGCCAGCAGCTTGGGACAGGATAACACTGAAGCTTTCTTT
j_call: TRBJ1-1
clone_size: NA
v_call: TRBV5-4
d_call: NA

cdr3_aa: CASSRGGAEKKLFF
cdr3_nt: TGTGCCAGCAGCCGGGGGGGGGCAGAGAAAAAACTGTTTTTT
j_call: TRBJ1-4
clone_size: NA
v_call: TRBV9
d_call: NA

cdr3_aa: CASSWGGYEQYF
cdr3_nt: TGTGCCAGCAGTTGGGGAGGGTACGAGCAGTACTTC
j_call: TRBJ2-7
clone_size: NA
v_call: TRBV28
d_call: TRBD2

cdr3_aa: CASSIRRRTDTQYF
cdr3_nt: TGTGCCAGTAGTATCAGGAGGAGGACAGATACGCAGTATTTT
j_call: TRBJ2-3
clone_size: once
v_call: TRBV19
d_call: NA

cdr3_aa: CASSLDIGTGGIYGYTF
cdr3_nt: TGTGCCAGCAGCTTAGATATTGGGACAGGGGGTATCTATGGCTACACCTTC
j_call: TRBJ1-2
clone_size: medium-sized
v_call: TRBV11-2
d_call: TRBD1

cdr3_aa: CASSAGDLYGYTF
cdr3_nt: TGTGCCAGCAGCGCAGGAGACCTCTATGGCTACACCTTC
j_call: TRBJ1-2
clone_size: NA
v_call: TRBV2
d_call: NA

cdr3_aa: CSARQVYGYTF
cdr3_nt: TGCAGTGCTAGACAGGTCTATGGCTACACCTTC
j_call: TRBJ1-2
clone_size: NA
v_call: TRBV20-1
d_call: NA

cdr3_aa: CASGLPSREPGELFF
cdr3_nt: TGTGCTAGTGGTCTCCCCTCCAGGGAACCCGGGGAGCTGTTTTTT
j_call: TRBJ2-2
clone_size: NA
v_call: TRBV12-5
d_call: NA

cdr3_aa: CASRPPGGGYGYTF
cdr3_nt: TGTGCCAGCAGACCGCCAGGGGGCGGCTATGGCTACACCTTC
j_call: TRBJ1-2
clone_size: NA
v_call: TRBV6-5
d_call: TRBD1

cdr3_aa: CASSYSRTGGRQPQHF
cdr3_nt: TGTGCCAGCAGTTACTCCCGGACAGGGGGCCGCCAGCCCCAGCATTTT
j_call: TRBJ1-5
clone_size: NA
v_call: TRBV6-6
d_call: TRBD1

cdr3_aa: CASSIDLGQNNSPLHF
cdr3_nt: TGTGCCAGTAGTATAGATCTAGGACAGAATAATTCACCCCTCCACTTT
j_call: TRBJ1-6
clone_size: NA
v_call: TRBV19
d_call: NA

cdr3_aa: CASSLTNYNEQFF
cdr3_nt: TGTGCCAGCAGTCTAACTAACTACAATGAGCAGTTCTTC
j_call: TRBJ2-1
clone_size: NA
v_call: TRBV27
d_call: NA

cdr3_aa: CASSLASRGSDEQYF
cdr3_nt: TGTGCCAGCAGCTTGGCCAGTAGGGGAAGTGACGAGCAGTACTTC
j_call: TRBJ2-7
clone_size: NA
v_call: TRBV5-4
d_call: NA

cdr3_aa: CASSLKRAVTGNTIYF
cdr3_nt: TGTGCCAGCAGCTTAAAACGGGCAGTGACTGGAAACACCATATATTTT
j_call: TRBJ1-3
clone_size: NA
v_call: TRBV7-2
d_call: NA

cdr3_aa: CASSSKTGANYGYTF
cdr3_nt: TGTGCCAGCAGCTCCAAGACAGGGGCGAACTATGGCTACACCTTC
j_call: TRBJ1-2
clone_size: NA
v_call: TRBV5-4
d_call: TRBD1

cdr3_aa: CAISESRSGSSYEQYF
cdr3_nt: TGTGCCATCAGTGAGTCAAGGTCAGGAAGCTCCTACGAGCAGTACTTC
j_call: TRBJ2-7
clone_size: NA
v_call: TRBV10-3
d_call: NA

cdr3_aa: CASSIDSNYGYTF
cdr3_nt: TGTGCCAGTAGTATAGACAGTAACTATGGCTACACCTTC
j_call: TRBJ1-2
clone_size: NA
v_call: TRBV19
d_call: NA

cdr3_aa: CSVDSPQGTDTQYF
cdr3_nt: TGCAGCGTTGACAGCCCGCAGGGCACAGATACGCAGTATTTT
j_call: TRBJ2-3
clone_size: NA
v_call: TRBV29-1
d_call: NA

cdr3_aa: CASSYSGVGGYTF
cdr3_nt: TGTGCCAGCAGTTACTCGGGAGTGGGTGGCTACACCTTC
j_call: TRBJ1-2
clone_size: NA
v_call: TRBV6-5
d_call: NA

cdr3_aa: CASIQGAENTEAFF
cdr3_nt: TGTGCCAGCATCCAGGGTGCCGAGAACACTGAAGCTTTCTTT
j_call: TRBJ1-1
clone_size: once
v_call: TRBV6-5
d_call: NA

cdr3_aa: CASSEARNNYGYTF
cdr3_nt: TGTGCCAGCAGCGAAGCGAGAAACAACTATGGCTACACCTTC
j_call: TRBJ1-2
clone_size: NA
v_call: TRBV5-4
d_call: NA

cdr3_aa: CASSGREQYF
cdr3_nt: TGTGCCAGCAGTGGGCGCGAGCAGTACTTC
j_call: TRBJ2-7
clone_size: once
v_call: TRBV25-1
d_call: NA

cdr3_aa: CASSIGLANEQFF
cdr3_nt: TGTGCCAGCAGCATCGGACTTGCTAATGAGCAGTTCTTC
j_call: TRBJ2-1
clone_size: NA
v_call: TRBV7-2
d_call: NA

cdr3_aa: CASTYWTGSNTEAFF
cdr3_nt: TGTGCCAGTACCTACTGGACAGGGTCGAACACTGAAGCTTTCTTT
j_call: TRBJ1-1
clone_size: few
v_call: TRBV19
d_call: TRBD1

cdr3_aa: CASSSGLGYTF
cdr3_nt: TGTGCCAGCAGTTCCGGGTTGGGCTACACCTTC
j_call: TRBJ1-2
clone_size: once
v_call: TRBV27
d_call: NA

cdr3_aa: CASISGQNDQPQHF
cdr3_nt: TGTGCCAGCATTTCCGGACAGAACGATCAGCCCCAGCATTTT
j_call: TRBJ1-5
clone_size: few
v_call: TRBV2
d_call: NA

cdr3_aa: CASSEWGRGDTGELFF
cdr3_nt: TGTGCCAGCAGTGAATGGGGACGGGGGGACACCGGGGAGCTGTTTTTT
j_call: TRBJ2-2
clone_size: NA
v_call: TRBV6-1
d_call: TRBD2